This TCR beta chain was recorded in a study of T cells in Graves' hyperthyroidism and ophthalmopathy. This clonotype has just a few counts. Patients counted as stable if ophthalmopathy did not develop within 18 months. Trimming cost V 7 bases and J 7 bases; bases outside gene matches: 5. CDR3 length: 13 residues. The germline gives CDR1 MNHNS, CDR2 SASEGT. Amplification of TCR beta CDR3 regions used RNA as the template. First-round RT-PCR targeting the TCR CDR3 was performed with the HTBI primer set. TCRdb redid the calling of the multiplex PCR reads with MiXCR, one entry per CDR3 protein. In the table there are 300,000 to 350,000 distinct CDR3 sequences, around 20% of which are singletons.

The sample taken for sequencing was blood. V and J are TRBV6-1 and TRBJ2-1; TRBD2 matches 9 bases. The clonotype comes from a woman aged 45-60 years with Graves' hyperthyroidism. CDR3 loop: CASTSGAPNEQFF. The DNA for the CDR3 is TGTGCCAGCACTAGCGGGGCTCCTAATGAGCAGTTCTTC.